A selection of T cell receptor beta chains follows, all from one sample in a study of T-cell memory formation after mild COVID-19. TCRdb redid the calling of the 5' RACE reads with MiXCR, one entry per CDR3 protein. The sample has approximately 260,000 distinct CDR3 sequences, approximately 16% seen once; the top ten hold approximately 3.4%. Sequencing was carried out using PBMCs or a T cell subset sorted from them (not recorded which). Source of these receptors: a man between 18 and 29 years old who had mild COVID-19 (a few samples of this study predate the infection). Cell type and time point are not known. The CDR3 runs from the conserved cysteine through the conserved F or W. A D gene is named only where the DNA matches it firmly. Size tells how often a clone was seen (once, few, many) or the class of an expanded clone, and some rows leave it out.

TRBV20-1	NA	NA	TRBJ1-6	TGCAGTGCTCGATCATATTCACCCCTCCACTTT	CSARSYSPLHF
TRBV11-1	NA	NA	TRBJ2-1	TGTGCCAGCAGCCGGAAAGGGCTACCCCCCAACAATGAGCAGTTCTTC	CASSRKGLPPNNEQFF
TRBV5-1	NA	NA	TRBJ2-2	TGCGCCAGCAGCTTGGCCGGCAGGGGCACCGGGGAGCTGTTTTTT	CASSLAGRGTGELFF
TRBV3-1	NA	NA	TRBJ2-6	TGTGCCAGCGTTAATTCCGTCGCAGGTGGGGCCAACGTCCTGACTTTC	CASVNSVAGGANVLTF
TRBV7-9	NA	NA	TRBJ2-2	TGTGCCAGCAGCTTGCAGGTTCTCGCGAACACCGGGGAGCTGTTTTTT	CASSLQVLANTGELFF
TRBV7-7	TRBD2	NA	TRBJ2-1	TGTGCCAGCAGCCCCGTTCTAGCGGGGGGGTGGGTCTTC	CASSPVLAGGWVF
TRBV7-7	NA	many	TRBJ2-3	TGTGCTAGCAGCCCCGGGACCCTTGGGGATACGCAGTATTTT	CASSPGTLGDTQYF
TRBV4-3	NA	NA	TRBJ2-2	TGCGCCAGCAGCCAAGAGGTAGCCGGGGAGCTGTTTTTT	CASSQEVAGELFF
TRBV20-1	NA	few	TRBJ2-3	TGCAGTGCTAGTGATCCCGCAGGGACCTCAGATACGCAGTATTTT	CSASDPAGTSDTQYF
TRBV4-3	NA	few	TRBJ1-6	TGCGCCAGCAGCCAAGGCAGCAATTCACCCCTCCACTTT	CASSQGSNSPLHF
TRBV4-2	NA	few	TRBJ1-1	TGTGCCAGCAGCCAAGAGAGAAAGGGCGACACTGAAGCTTTCTTT	CASSQERKGDTEAFF
TRBV6-5	TRBD2	NA	TRBJ2-1	TGTGCCAGCAGTTACTCGAGTCCTAGCGGGGTCTACAATGAGCAGTTCTTC	CASSYSSPSGVYNEQFF
TRBV7-2	NA	NA	TRBJ1-5	TGTGCCAGCAGCTTAGTGCCAGAGAGCAATCAGCCCCAGCATTTT	CASSLVPESNQPQHF
TRBV5-1	TRBD2	NA	TRBJ2-5	TGCGCCAGCAGGCGGTCAGTAGCGGGCCACGGGGGGGAGACCCAGTACTTC	CASRRSVAGHGGETQYF
TRBV6-6	NA	NA	TRBJ1-1	TGTGCCAGCAGAAGAACAAGTGGGAACACTGAAGCTTTCTTT	CASRRTSGNTEAFF
TRBV9	NA	NA	TRBJ2-2	TGTGCCAGCAGAAGTTCAGGGGTGGGGACCGGGGAGCTGTTTTTT	CASRSSGVGTGELFF
TRBV9	NA	many	TRBJ1-5	TGTGCCAGCAGCGAGGGACCGACGGAGCCCCAGCATTTT	CASSEGPTEPQHF
TRBV5-1	NA	few	TRBJ2-5	TGCGCCAGCAGACAAGAGGCGGACAGAGAGACCCAGTACTTC	CASRQEADRETQYF
TRBV28	NA	few	TRBJ2-5	TGTGCCAGCAGCCCAGCGGGGACACAAGAGACCCAGTACTTC	CASSPAGTQETQYF
TRBV7-3	NA	NA	TRBJ2-2	TGTGCCAGCAGCTTCTCCAGGGCCACCGGGGAGCTGTTTTTT	CASSFSRATGELFF
TRBV7-2	NA	NA	TRBJ1-2	TGTGCCAGCAGCTTACTGCCGGGACCTCAGAGCTATGGCTACACCTTC	CASSLLPGPQSYGYTF
TRBV13	NA	few	TRBJ2-1	TGTGCCAGCAGTTCACGGGTCTTCTCCTACAATGAGCAGTTCTTC	CASSSRVFSYNEQFF
TRBV6-2/TRBV6-3	NA	few	TRBJ2-1	TGTGCCAGCACTCAAAGCGTCTTTGTTTACAATGAGCAGTTCTTC	CASTQSVFVYNEQFF
TRBV12-3/TRBV12-4	TRBD1	few	TRBJ2-3	TGTGCCAGCAGCCAGACAGGGACGGCAGATACGCAGTATTTT	CASSQTGTADTQYF
TRBV14	NA	NA	TRBJ1-6	TGTGCCAGCAGCCAACGGACGAGCTCCTATAATTCACCCCTCCACTTT	CASSQRTSSYNSPLHF
TRBV20-1	NA	NA	TRBJ1-1	TGCAGTGCTAGAAGCCAGGGGAACACTGAAGCTTTCTTT	CSARSQGNTEAFF
TRBV4-1	NA	NA	TRBJ2-3	TGCGCCAGCAGCCCCCAGGGGGGGCCAGGCACAGATACGCAGTATTTT	CASSPQGGPGTDTQYF
TRBV20-1	NA	NA	TRBJ2-2	TGCAGTGCTAGGCCGGGACACGACACCGGGGAGCTGTTTTTT	CSARPGHDTGELFF
TRBV7-3	NA	few	TRBJ1-2	TGTGCCAGCAGCTTATCCCACAGAAACTATGGCTACACCTTC	CASSLSHRNYGYTF
TRBV7-2	TRBD1	NA	TRBJ1-4	TGTGCCAGCAGCACACAGGGGGCGAGTAATGAAAAACTGTTTTTT	CASSTQGASNEKLFF